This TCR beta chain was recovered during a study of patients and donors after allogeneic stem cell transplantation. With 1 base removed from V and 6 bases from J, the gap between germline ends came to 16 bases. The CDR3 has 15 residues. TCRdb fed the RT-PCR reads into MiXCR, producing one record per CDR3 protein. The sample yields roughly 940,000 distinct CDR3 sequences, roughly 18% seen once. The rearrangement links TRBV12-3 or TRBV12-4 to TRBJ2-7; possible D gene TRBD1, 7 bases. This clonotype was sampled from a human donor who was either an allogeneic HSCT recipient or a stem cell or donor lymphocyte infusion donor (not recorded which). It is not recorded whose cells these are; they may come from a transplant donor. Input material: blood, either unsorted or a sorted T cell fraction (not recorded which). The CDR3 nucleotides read TGTGCCAGCAGTTTAGGGGACAGCGGGCTATCCGAGCAGTACTTC. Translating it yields CASSLGDSGLSEQYF.